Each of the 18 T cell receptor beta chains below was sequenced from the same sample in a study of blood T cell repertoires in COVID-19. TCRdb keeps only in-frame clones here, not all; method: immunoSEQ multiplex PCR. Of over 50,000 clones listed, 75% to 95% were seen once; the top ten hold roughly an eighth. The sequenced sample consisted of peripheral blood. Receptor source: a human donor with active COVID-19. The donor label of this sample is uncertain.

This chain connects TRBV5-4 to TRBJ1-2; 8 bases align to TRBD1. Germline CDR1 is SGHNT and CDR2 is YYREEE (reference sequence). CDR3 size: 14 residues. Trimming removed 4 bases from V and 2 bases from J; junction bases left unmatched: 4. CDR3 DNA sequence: TGTGCCAGCAGCCGCCAGGGGGCAAACTATGGCTACACCTTC. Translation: CASSRQGANYGYTF.

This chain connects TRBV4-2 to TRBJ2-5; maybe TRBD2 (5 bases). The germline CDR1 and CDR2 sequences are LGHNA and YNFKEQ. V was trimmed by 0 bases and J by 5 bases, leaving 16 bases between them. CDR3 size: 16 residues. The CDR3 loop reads CASSQDGVSEGETQYF. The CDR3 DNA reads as TGTGCCAGCAGCCAAGACGGGGTATCGGAAGGGGAGACCCAGTACTTC.

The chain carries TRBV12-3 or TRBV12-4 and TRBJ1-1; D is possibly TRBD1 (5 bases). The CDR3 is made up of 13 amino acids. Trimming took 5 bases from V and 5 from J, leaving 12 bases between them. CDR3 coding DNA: TGTGCCAGCAGTCGCGGGGGTGGGACTGAAGCTTTCTTT. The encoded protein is CASSRGGGTEAFF.

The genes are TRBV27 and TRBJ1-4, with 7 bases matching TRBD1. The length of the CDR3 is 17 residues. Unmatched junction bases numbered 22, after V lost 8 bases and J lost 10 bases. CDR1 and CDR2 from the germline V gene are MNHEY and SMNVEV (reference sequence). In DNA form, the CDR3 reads TGTGCCAGCGCCTTCTTCCTCGGGGGACAGCATGGTAGAAAACTGTTTTTT. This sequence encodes CASAFFLGGQHGRKLFF.

In DNA, the CDR3 is TGTGCCAGCAGCGCCCTCCGGGATGCCTTTGGCTACACCTTC. It is translated as CASSALRDAFGYTF. The chain is built from TRBV7-9 and TRBJ1-2, with D hard to call. This CDR3 is 14 amino acids long. The germline V gene has CDR1 SEHNR and CDR2 FQNEAQ (reference sequence). V was trimmed by 5 bases and J by 7 bases, leaving 17 bases between them.

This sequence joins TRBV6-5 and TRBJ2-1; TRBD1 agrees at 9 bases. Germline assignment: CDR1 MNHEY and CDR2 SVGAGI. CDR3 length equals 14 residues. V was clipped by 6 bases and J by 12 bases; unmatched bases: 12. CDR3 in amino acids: CASRGQGSALGQFF. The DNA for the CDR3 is TGTGCCAGCAGGGGACAGGGCTCGGCCTTAGGGCAGTTCTTC.

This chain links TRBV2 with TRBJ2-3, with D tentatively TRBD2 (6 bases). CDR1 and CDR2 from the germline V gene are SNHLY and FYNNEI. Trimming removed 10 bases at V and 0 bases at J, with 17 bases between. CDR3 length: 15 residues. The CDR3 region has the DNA TGTGCCACCCAACGGGTAGCGGCTAGCACAGATACGCAGTATTTT. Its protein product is CATQRVAASTDTQYF.

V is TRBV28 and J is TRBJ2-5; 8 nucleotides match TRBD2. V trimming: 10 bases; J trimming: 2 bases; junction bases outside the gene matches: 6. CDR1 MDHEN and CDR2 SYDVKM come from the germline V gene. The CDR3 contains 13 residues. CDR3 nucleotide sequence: TGTGCCATCCTAGCGGGTGGGCAAGAGACCCAGTACTTC. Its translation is CAILAGGQETQYF.

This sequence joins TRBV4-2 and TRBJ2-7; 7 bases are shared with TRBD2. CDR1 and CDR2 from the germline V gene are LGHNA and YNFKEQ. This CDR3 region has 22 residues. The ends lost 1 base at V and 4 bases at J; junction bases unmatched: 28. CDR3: CASSQVFGSAGGGRIGSYEQYF. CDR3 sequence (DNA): TGTGCCAGCAGCCAAGTATTTGGTTCGGCCGGCGGCGGGAGAATAGGTTCATACGAGCAGTACTTC.

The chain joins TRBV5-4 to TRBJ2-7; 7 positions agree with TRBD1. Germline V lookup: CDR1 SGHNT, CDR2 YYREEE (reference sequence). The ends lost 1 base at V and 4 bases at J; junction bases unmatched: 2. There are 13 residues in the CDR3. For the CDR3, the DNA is TGTGCCAGCAGCTTGAACAGGGGATACGAGCAGTACTTC. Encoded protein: CASSLNRGYEQYF.

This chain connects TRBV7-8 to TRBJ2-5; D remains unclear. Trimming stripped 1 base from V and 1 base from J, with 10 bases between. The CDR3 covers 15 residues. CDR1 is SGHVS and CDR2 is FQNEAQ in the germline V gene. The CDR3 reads CASSLVSSSQETQYF. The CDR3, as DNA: TGTGCCAGCAGCTTAGTCAGTAGCTCCCAAGAGACCCAGTACTTC. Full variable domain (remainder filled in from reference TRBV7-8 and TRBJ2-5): GAGVSQSPRYKVAKRGQDVALRCDPISGHVSLFWYQQALGQGPEFLTYFQNEAQLDKSGLPSDRFFAERPEGSVSTLKIQRTQQEDSAVYLCASSLVSSSQETQYFGPGTRLLVL.

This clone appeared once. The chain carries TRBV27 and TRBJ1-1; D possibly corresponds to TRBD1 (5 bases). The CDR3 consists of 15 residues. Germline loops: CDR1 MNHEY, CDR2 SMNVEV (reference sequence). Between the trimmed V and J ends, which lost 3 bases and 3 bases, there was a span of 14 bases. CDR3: CASSLGGVGDTEAFF. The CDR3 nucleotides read TGTGCCAGCAGTTTGGGGGGGGTTGGGGACACTGAAGCTTTCTTT.

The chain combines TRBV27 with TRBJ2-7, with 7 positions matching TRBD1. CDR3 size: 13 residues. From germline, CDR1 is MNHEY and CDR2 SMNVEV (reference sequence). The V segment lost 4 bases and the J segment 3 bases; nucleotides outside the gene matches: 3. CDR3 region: CASSSGQRYEQYF. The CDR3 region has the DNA TGTGCCAGCAGTTCGGGACAGCGCTACGAGCAGTACTTC.

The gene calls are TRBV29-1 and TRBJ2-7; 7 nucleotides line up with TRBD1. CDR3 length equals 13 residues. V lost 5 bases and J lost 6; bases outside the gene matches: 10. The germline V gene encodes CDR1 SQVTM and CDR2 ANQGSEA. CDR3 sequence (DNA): TGCAGCGTTAATACGGGACAGTTATCCGAGCAGTACTTC. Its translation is CSVNTGQLSEQYF.

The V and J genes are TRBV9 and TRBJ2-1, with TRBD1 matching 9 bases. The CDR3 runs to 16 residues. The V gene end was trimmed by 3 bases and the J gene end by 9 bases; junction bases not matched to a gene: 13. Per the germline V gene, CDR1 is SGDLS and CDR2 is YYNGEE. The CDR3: CASSAADRGVLSEQFF. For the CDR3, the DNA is TGTGCCAGCAGCGCGGCCGACAGGGGGGTCCTGAGTGAGCAGTTCTTC.

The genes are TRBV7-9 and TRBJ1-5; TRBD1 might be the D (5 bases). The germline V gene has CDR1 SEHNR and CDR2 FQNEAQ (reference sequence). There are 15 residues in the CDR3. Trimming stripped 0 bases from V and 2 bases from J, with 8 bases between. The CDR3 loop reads CASSLAGDGNQPQHF. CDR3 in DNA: TGTGCCAGCAGCTTAGCAGGGGATGGCAATCAGCCCCAGCATTTT.

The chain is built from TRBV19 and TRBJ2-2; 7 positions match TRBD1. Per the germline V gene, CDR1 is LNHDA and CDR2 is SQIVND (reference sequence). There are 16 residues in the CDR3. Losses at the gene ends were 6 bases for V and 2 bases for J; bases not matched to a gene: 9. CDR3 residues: CASRVGGRRNTGELFF. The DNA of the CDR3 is TGTGCCAGTAGAGTAGGGGGCAGGAGAAACACCGGGGAGCTGTTTTTT.

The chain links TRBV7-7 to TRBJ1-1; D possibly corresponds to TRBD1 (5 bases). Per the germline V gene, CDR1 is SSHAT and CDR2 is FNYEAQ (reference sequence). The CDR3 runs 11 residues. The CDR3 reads CATTRDTEAFF. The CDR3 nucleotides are TGTGCTACGACCAGGGACACTGAAGCTTTCTTT. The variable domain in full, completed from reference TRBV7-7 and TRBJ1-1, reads GAGVSQSPRYKVTKRGQDVTLRCDPISSHATLYWYQQALGQGPEFLTYFNYEAQPDKSGLPSDRFSAERPEGSISTLTIQRTEQRDSAMYRCATTRDTEAFFGQGTRLTVV.